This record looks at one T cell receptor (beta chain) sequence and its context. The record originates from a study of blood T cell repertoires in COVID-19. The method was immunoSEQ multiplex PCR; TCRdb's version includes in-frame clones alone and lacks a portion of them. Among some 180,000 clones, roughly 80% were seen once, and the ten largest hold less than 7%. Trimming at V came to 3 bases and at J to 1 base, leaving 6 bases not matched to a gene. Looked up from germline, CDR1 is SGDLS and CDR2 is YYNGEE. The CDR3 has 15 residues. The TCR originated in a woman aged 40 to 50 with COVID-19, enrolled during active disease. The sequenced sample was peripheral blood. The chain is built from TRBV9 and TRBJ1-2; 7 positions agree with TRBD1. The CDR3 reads CASSDLRDSNYGYTF. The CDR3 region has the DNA TGTGCCAGCAGCGACCTCAGGGACAGTAACTATGGCTACACCTTC.